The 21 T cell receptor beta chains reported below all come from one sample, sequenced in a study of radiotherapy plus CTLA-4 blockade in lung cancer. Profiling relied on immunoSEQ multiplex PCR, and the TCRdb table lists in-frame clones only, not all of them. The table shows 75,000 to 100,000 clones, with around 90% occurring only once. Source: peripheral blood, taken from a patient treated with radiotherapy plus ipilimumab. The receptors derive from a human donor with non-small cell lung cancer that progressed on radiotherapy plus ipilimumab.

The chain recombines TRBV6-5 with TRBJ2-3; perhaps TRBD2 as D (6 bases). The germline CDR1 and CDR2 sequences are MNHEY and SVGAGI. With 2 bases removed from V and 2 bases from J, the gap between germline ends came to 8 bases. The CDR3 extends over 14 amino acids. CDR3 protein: CASSYGGTTDTQYF. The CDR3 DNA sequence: TGTGCCAGCAGTTACGGGGGGACCACAGATACGCAGTATTTT.

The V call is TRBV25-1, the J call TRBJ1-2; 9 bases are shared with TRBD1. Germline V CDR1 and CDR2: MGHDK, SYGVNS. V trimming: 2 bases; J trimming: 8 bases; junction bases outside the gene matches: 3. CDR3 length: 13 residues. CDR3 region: CASSERDRVGYTF. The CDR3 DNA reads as TGTGCCAGCAGTGAAAGGGACAGGGTCGGCTACACCTTC.

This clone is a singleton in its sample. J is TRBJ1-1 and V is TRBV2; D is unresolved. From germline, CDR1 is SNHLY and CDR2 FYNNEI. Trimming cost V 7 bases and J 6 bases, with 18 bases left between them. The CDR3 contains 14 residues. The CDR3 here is CASKFVTTRPEAFF. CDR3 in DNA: TGTGCCAGCAAATTTGTAACGACCCGCCCTGAAGCTTTCTTT.

This chain's CDR3 is CASSPQQGSTDTQYF. The CDR3 DNA sequence: TGCGCCAGCAGCCCTCAACAGGGGAGCACAGATACGCAGTATTTT. This sequence joins TRBV5-1 and TRBJ2-3, with 7 positions matching TRBD1. Trimming removed 4 bases from V and 0 bases from J; junction bases left unmatched: 5. This CDR3 comprises 15 residues. Germline V gene lookup returns CDR1 SGHRS and CDR2 YFSETQ. The full variable domain, completed using reference TRBV5-1 and TRBJ2-3, is KAGVTQTPRYLIKTRGQQVTLSCSPISGHRSVSWYQQTPGQGLQFLFEYFSETQRNKGNFPGRFSGRQFSNSRSEMNVSTLELGDSALYLCASSPQQGSTDTQYFGPGTRLTVL.

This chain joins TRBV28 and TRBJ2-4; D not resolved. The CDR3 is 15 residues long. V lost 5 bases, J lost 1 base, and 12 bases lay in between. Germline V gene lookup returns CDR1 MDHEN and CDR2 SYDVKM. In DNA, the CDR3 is TGTGCCAGCAGTCCCTTCGGGTTGGCCAAAAACATTCAGTACTTC. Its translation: CASSPFGLAKNIQYF. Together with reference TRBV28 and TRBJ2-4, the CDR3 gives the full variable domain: DVKVTQSSRYLVKRTGEKVFLECVQDMDHENMFWYRQDPGLGLRLIYFSYDVKMKEKGDIPEGYSVSREKKERFSLILESASTNQTSMYLCASSPFGLAKNIQYFGAGTRLSVL.

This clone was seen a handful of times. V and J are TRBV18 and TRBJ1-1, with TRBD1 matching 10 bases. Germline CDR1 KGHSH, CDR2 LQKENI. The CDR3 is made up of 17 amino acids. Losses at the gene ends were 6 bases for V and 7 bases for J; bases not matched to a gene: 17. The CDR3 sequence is CASSPKLKYGTGDEAFF. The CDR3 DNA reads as TGTGCCAGCTCTCCTAAACTCAAGTACGGGACAGGGGATGAAGCTTTCTTT.

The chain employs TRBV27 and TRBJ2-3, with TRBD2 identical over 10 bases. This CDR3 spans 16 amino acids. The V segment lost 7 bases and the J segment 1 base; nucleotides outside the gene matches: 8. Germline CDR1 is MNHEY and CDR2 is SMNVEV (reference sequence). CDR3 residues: CASIPGAGGGTDTQYF. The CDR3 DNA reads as TGTGCCAGCATCCCGGGAGCGGGAGGGGGCACAGATACGCAGTATTTT.

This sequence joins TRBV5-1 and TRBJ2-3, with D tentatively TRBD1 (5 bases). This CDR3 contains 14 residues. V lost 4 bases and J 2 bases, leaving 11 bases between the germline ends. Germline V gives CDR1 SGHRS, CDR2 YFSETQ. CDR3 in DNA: TGCGCCAGCAGCACTTGGGGCTACACAGATACGCAGTATTTT. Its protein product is CASSTWGYTDTQYF.

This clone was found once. CDR3 coding DNA: TGTGCCAGCAGCGTTTGGGAGAGCCTTACCTACGAGCAGTACTTC. This sequence encodes CASSVWESLTYEQYF. The chain employs TRBV9 and TRBJ2-7; weak D call: TRBD2 (5 bases). CDR3 length equals 15 residues. The germline V and J ends were trimmed by 2 bases and 2 bases, with 14 bases remaining between them. Germline V gene data show CDR1 as SGDLS and CDR2 as YYNGEE.

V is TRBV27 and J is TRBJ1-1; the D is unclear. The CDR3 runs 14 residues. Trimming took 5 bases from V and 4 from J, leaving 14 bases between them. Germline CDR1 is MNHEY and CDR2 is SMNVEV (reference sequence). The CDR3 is CASSPGMSRTEAFF. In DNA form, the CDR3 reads TGTGCCAGCAGTCCTGGTATGTCGCGCACTGAAGCTTTCTTT.

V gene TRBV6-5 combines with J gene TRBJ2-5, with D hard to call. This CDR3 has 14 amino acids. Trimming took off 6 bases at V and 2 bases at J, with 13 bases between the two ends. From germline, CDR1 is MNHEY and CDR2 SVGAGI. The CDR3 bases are TGTGCCAGCAGGGATGAACAGAGTCAAGAGACCCAGTACTTC. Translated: CASRDEQSQETQYF.

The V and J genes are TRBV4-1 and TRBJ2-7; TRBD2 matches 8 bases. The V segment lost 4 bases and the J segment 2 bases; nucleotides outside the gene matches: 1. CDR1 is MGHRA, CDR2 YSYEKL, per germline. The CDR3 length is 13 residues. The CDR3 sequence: CASSPGLAYEQYF. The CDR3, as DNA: TGCGCCAGCAGCCCGGGACTAGCCTACGAGCAGTACTTC.

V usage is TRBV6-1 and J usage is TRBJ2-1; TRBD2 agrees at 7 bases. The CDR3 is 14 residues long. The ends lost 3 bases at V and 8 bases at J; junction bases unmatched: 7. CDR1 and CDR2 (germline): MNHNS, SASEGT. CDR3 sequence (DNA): TGTGCCAGCAGTGAGCTGGAGACTAGCCATGAGCAGTTCTTC. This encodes CASSELETSHEQFF.

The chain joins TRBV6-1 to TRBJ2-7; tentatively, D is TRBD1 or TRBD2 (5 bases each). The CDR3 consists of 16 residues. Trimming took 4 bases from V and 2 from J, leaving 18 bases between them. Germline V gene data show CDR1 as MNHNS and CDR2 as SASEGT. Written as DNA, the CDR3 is TGTGCCAGCAGTGCTTACGGGGCAGGGCTCACCTACGAGCAGTACTTC. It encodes CASSAYGAGLTYEQYF.

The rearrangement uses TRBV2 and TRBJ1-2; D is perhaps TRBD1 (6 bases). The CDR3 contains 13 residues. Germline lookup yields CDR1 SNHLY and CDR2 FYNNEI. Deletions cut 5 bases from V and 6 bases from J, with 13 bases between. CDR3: CASSLQRDNGYTF. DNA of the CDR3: TGTGCCAGCAGTCTTCAAAGGGACAATGGCTACACCTTC.

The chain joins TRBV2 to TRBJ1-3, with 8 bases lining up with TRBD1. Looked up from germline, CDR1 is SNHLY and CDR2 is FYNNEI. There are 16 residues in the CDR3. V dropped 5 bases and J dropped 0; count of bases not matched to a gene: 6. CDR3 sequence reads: CASSSDRGISGNTIYF. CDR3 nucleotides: TGTGCCAGCAGTTCCGACAGGGGCATCTCTGGAAACACCATATATTTT.

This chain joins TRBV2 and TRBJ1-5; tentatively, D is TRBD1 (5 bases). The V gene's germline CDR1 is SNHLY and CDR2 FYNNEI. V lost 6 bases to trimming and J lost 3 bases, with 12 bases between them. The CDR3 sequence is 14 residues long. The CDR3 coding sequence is TGTGCCAGCAGCGCAGACAGAAACAATCAGCCCCAGCATTTT. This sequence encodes CASSADRNNQPQHF.

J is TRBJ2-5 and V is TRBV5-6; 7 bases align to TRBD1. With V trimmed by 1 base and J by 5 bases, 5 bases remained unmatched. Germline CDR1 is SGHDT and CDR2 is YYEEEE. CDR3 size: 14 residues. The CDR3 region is CASSLRTGRETQYF. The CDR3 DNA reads TGTGCCAGCAGCTTGCGGACAGGACGGGAGACCCAGTACTTC.

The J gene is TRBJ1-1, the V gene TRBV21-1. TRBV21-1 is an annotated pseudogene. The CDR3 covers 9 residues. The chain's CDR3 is CASSWSAFF. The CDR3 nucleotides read TGTGCCAGCAGCTGGTCTGCTTTCTTT.

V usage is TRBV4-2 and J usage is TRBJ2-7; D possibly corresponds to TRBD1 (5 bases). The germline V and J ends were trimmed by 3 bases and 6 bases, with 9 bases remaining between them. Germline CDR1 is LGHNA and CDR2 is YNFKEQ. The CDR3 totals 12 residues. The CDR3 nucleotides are TGTGCCAGCAGCCATAGGGGAAGCGAGCAGTACTTC. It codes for CASSHRGSEQYF.

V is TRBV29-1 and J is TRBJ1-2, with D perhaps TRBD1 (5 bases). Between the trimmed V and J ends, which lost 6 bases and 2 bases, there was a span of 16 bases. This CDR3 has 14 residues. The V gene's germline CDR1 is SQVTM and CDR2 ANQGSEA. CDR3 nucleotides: TGCAGCGTCCGCCTCGGGGGACGAAACTATGGCTACACCTTC. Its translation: CSVRLGGRNYGYTF.